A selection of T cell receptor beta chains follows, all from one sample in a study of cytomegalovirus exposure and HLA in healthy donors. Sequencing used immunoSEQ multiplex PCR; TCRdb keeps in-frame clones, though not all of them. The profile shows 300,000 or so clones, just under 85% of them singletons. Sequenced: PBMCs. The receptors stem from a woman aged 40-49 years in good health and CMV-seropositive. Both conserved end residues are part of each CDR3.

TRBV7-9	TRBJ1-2	CASSFPTGGGGYTF
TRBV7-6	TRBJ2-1	CASSFASPGGLVDNEQFF
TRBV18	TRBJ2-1	CASSPPSSGRNNEQFF
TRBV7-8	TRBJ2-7	CASSHSPDRNYEQYF
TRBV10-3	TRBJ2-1	CAISELAGLNEQFF
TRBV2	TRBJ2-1	CASNGGVSSYNEQFF
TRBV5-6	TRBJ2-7	CASSPGQYPSYEQYF
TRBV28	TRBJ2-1	CASSFRDRVNEQFF
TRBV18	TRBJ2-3	CASSSPSDSTDTQYF
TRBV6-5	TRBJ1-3	CASSSDRFRNTIYF
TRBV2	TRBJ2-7	CASRTGGYEQYF
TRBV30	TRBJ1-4	CAWSGGDPGANEKLFF
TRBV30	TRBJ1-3	CAWSTPGTWTGNTIYF
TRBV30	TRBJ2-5	CAWDPGQRGDRETQYF
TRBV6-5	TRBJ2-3	CASSGLAGGSDTQYF
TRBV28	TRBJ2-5	CASSSRLAGQDGHQETQYF
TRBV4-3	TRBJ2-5	CASSQGLAGGQETQYF
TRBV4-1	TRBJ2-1	CASSQDGTSNEQFF
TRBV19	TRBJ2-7	CASSITGPPYEQYF
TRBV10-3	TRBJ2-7	CAISGDRSSYEQYF
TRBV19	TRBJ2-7	CASSPQAGNEQYF
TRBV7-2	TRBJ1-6	CASSLNRDNSPLHF
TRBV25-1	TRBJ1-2	CASSEGGQGAGYTF
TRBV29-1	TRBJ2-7	CSVEDQGTGPGYEQYF
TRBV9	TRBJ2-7	CASSGGTGWTYEQYF
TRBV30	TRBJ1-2	CAWSSSGGLHGYTF
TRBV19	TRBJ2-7	CASSTPFSGLAGAYEQYF